These 25 T cell receptor beta chains were sequenced from one sample in a study of blood T cell repertoires in COVID-19. The assay was immunoSEQ multiplex PCR, and TCRdb's table has in-frame clones only and misses some. The table lists around 130,000 clones, 70% to 90% of them singletons. Sample: peripheral blood. The source is a man aged 65-85 years with active COVID-19.

The chain couples TRBV7-9 to TRBJ2-3; a possible D gene is TRBD2 (6 bases). This CDR3 comprises 17 residues. Germline CDR1 reads SEHNR; CDR2 reads FQNEAQ (reference sequence). V shed 1 base and J shed 5 bases, with 19 bases lying between them. CDR3 protein: CASSLEGLAWSGDTQYF. The CDR3 DNA is TGTGCCAGCAGCTTAGAAGGGCTAGCGTGGAGTGGAGATACGCAGTATTTT.

The chain links TRBV27 to TRBJ2-7, with D perhaps TRBD1 (6 bases). This CDR3 is built from 13 residues. Germline CDR1 reads MNHEY; CDR2 reads SMNVEV (reference sequence). The germline V and J ends were trimmed by 4 bases and 0 bases, with 7 bases remaining between them. For the CDR3, the DNA is TGTGCCAGCAGTTGGGACACCTCCTACGAGCAGTACTTC. It is translated as CASSWDTSYEQYF.

CDR3 bases: TGCAGCGGAGGGACAGGGGTTGAGACCCAGTACTTC. This gives the protein CSGGTGVETQYF. This chain uses TRBV29-1 with TRBJ2-5; 10 bases match TRBD1. V dropped 7 bases and J dropped 5; count of bases not matched to a gene: 4. The CDR3 has 12 amino acids. The germline gives CDR1 SQVTM, CDR2 ANQGSEA. The whole variable domain, remainder taken from reference TRBV29-1 and TRBJ2-5, is SAVISQKPSRDICQRGTSLTIQCQVDSQVTMMFWYRQQPGQSLTLIATANQGSEATYESGFVIDKFPISRPNLTFSTLTVSNMSPEDSSIYLCSGGTGVETQYFGPGTRLLVL.

The chain is built from TRBV5-1 and TRBJ2-3; D remains ambiguous. CDR3 length equals 16 residues. Trimming stripped 5 bases from V and 0 bases from J, with 16 bases between. Germline CDR1 SGHRS, CDR2 YFSETQ. The CDR3 is CASSQQTTSSTDTQYF. CDR3 DNA sequence: TGCGCCAGCAGTCAACAAACGACTTCTAGCACAGATACGCAGTATTTT. The full variable domain, its missing parts supplied by reference TRBV5-1 and TRBJ2-3, is KAGVTQTPRYLIKTRGQQVTLSCSPISGHRSVSWYQQTPGQGLQFLFEYFSETQRNKGNFPGRFSGRQFSNSRSEMNVSTLELGDSALYLCASSQQTTSSTDTQYFGPGTRLTVL.

The V call is TRBV5-4, the J call TRBJ1-1; the D is unclear. The V gene lost 1 base and the J gene lost 2 bases, with 12 bases spanning the gap. The CDR3 extends over 15 amino acids. The germline V gene has CDR1 SGHNT and CDR2 YYREEE (reference sequence). CDR3 region: CASSLMRQTNTEAFF. CDR3 DNA: TGTGCCAGCAGCTTGATGAGACAAACTAACACTGAAGCTTTCTTT.

The chain is built from TRBV6-5 and TRBJ1-5, with D maybe TRBD1 (5 bases). CDR1 MNHEY and CDR2 SVGAGI come from the germline V gene. The CDR3 loop spans 13 amino acids. With 6 bases removed from V and 1 base from J, the gap between germline ends came to 7 bases. The CDR3 protein is CASSQGSNQPQHF. CDR3 in DNA: TGTGCCAGCAGCCAGGGAAGCAATCAGCCCCAGCATTTT.

J is TRBJ2-3 and V is TRBV7-2; 10 bases match TRBD2. The junction had 7 bases not matched to a gene; V was cut back by 2 bases and J by 2 bases. The CDR3 consists of 17 residues. Germline V CDR1 and CDR2: SGHTA, FQGNSA. The CDR3 nucleotides read TGTGCCAGCAGCTTAAAAGCACTAGCGGGACACACAGATACGCAGTATTTT. It encodes CASSLKALAGHTDTQYF.

The chain combines TRBV5-1 with TRBJ2-7, with TRBD2 matching over 14 bases. Trimming at V came to 4 bases and at J to 4 bases, leaving 7 bases not matched to a gene. The CDR3 consists of 16 residues. From germline, CDR1 is SGHRS and CDR2 YFSETQ. The CDR3 sequence is CASSLEGLAGAYEQYF. The DNA of the CDR3 is TGCGCCAGCAGCCTGGAGGGACTAGCGGGAGCGTACGAGCAGTACTTC.

V usage is TRBV7-9 and J usage is TRBJ2-3; unclear D gene. With 6 bases removed from V and 4 bases from J, the gap between germline ends came to 11 bases. The CDR3 totals 13 residues. The germline V gene has CDR1 SEHNR and CDR2 FQNEAQ (reference sequence). For the CDR3, the DNA is TGTGCCAGCAGTTTTGGCTCCGCAGATACGCAGTATTTT. It is translated as CASSFGSADTQYF. Full variable domain (remainder filled in from reference TRBV7-9 and TRBJ2-3): DTGVSQNPRHKITKRGQNVTFRCDPISEHNRLYWYRQTLGQGPEFLTYFQNEAQLEKSRLLSDRFSAERPKGSFSTLEIQRTEQGDSAMYLCASSFGSADTQYFGPGTRLTVL.

V and J are TRBV5-1 and TRBJ2-2; 11 bases map to TRBD1. Unmatched junction bases numbered 5, after V lost 4 bases and J lost 6 bases. Germline lookup yields CDR1 SGHRS and CDR2 YFSETQ. CDR3 length: 15 amino acids. DNA for the CDR3: TGCGCCAGCAGCCTGAGGGGACAGGGGGCCGGGGAGCTGTTTTTT. Protein: CASSLRGQGAGELFF.

This clone has just a few counts. The CDR3: CASTAPLINRGSPLHF. Here the CDR3 DNA reads TGTGCCAGCACCGCTCCCCTCATAAATAGGGGTTCACCCCTCCACTTT. The chain joins TRBV28 to TRBJ1-6, with D perhaps matching TRBD1 (5 bases). Germline V CDR1 and CDR2: MDHEN, SYDVKM. V was cut by 7 bases and J by 9 bases, with 22 bases left in between. The CDR3 is made up of 16 amino acids.

The chain has TRBV7-6 and TRBJ2-5; D possibly corresponds to TRBD2 (5 bases). V lost 4 bases to trimming and J lost 5 bases, with 14 bases between them. The V gene's germline CDR1 is SGHVS and CDR2 FNYEAQ. This CDR3 contains 14 residues. The CDR3, as DNA: TGTGCCAGCAGCTCCTCGGGATCCAGGGAGACCCAGTACTTC. Its translation is CASSSSGSRETQYF.

This clone was found once. The V call is TRBV28, the J call TRBJ1-6; 10 bases match TRBD1. J lost 15 bases, V lost 6 bases, and 20 bases had no gene match. Per the germline V gene, CDR1 is MDHEN and CDR2 is SYDVKM. The CDR3 has 17 residues. CDR3 loop: CASREGQGGIKGLGLHF. CDR3 coding DNA: TGTGCCAGCAGGGAAGGACAGGGGGGAATAAAGGGATTAGGCCTCCACTTT.

The V gene is TRBV30, the J gene TRBJ2-1, with 8 nucleotides matching TRBD2. V lost 4 bases, J lost 0 bases, and 11 bases stayed unmatched. There are 17 residues in the CDR3. CDR1 GTSNPN and CDR2 SVGIG come from the germline V gene (reference sequence). For the CDR3, the DNA is TGTGCCTGGAATGCGGGAGGCTCGCTGGGCTCCTACAATGAGCAGTTCTTC. Translating it yields CAWNAGGSLGSYNEQFF.

The J gene is TRBJ2-3, the V gene TRBV27; 15 nucleotides match TRBD2. Germline CDR1 is MNHEY and CDR2 is SMNVEV (reference sequence). The CDR3 runs to 22 residues. The V and J ends lost 5 bases and 2 bases, in that order; junction bases with no gene match: 20. CDR3 residues: CASSTPVTGTSGGWRVTDTQYF. In nucleotides, the CDR3 is TGTGCCAGCAGTACCCCGGTCACCGGGACTAGCGGGGGGTGGAGGGTCACAGATACGCAGTATTTT.

V is TRBV21-1 and J is TRBJ2-5; the DNA was not compared with TRBD1, the D call given in the table. TRBV21-1 is classified as a pseudogene. The CDR3 has 15 residues. In DNA, the CDR3 is TGTGCCAGCAGCAAAGGAGACAGGGGCAAAGAGACCCAGTACTTC. It encodes CASSKGDRGKETQYF.

Written as DNA, the CDR3 is TGTGCCAGCAGCGAGGGACAGGGGGCCTACTACGAGCAGTACTTC. It is translated as CASSEGQGAYYEQYF. The chain recombines TRBV9 with TRBJ2-7; 12 nucleotides agree with TRBD1. With 3 bases clipped from V and 3 bases from J, the junction kept 4 bases outside the gene matches. CDR1 and CDR2 from the germline V gene are SGDLS and YYNGEE. The CDR3 extends over 15 amino acids.

This clone was counted a single time. V and J are TRBV28 and TRBJ1-2; no clear D gene. Trimming removed 3 bases at V and 6 bases at J, with 20 bases between. Germline values: CDR1 MDHEN, CDR2 SYDVKM. The CDR3 extends over 16 amino acids. This CDR3 is CASSFVGPTSGDGYTF. The CDR3, as DNA: TGTGCCAGCAGTTTCGTAGGACCTACCTCGGGAGATGGCTACACCTTC.

This clone was observed once. The gene calls are TRBV4-1 and TRBJ1-2; no reliable D call. CDR3 length: 15 amino acids. Trimming took off 1 base at V and 3 bases at J, with 12 bases between the two ends. Germline loops: CDR1 MGHRA, CDR2 YSYEKL. In nucleotides, the CDR3 is TGCGCCAGCAGCCAAGGTTCGGCCGGGTACTATGGCTACACCTTC. It translates to CASSQGSAGYYGYTF.

CDR3 coding DNA: TGCGCCAGCCAGGCGACCAACACTGAAGCTTTCTTT. It codes for CASQATNTEAFF. The chain has TRBV5-1 and TRBJ1-1; no clear D gene. The CDR3 sequence is 12 residues long. Germline V gene data show CDR1 as SGHRS and CDR2 as YFSETQ. Trimming took 7 bases from V and 2 from J, leaving 9 bases between them. Variable domain in full (rest from reference TRBV5-1 and TRBJ1-1): KAGVTQTPRYLIKTRGQQVTLSCSPISGHRSVSWYQQTPGQGLQFLFEYFSETQRNKGNFPGRFSGRQFSNSRSEMNVSTLELGDSALYLCASQATNTEAFFGQGTRLTVV.

The chain carries TRBV5-6 and TRBJ2-3; 9 bases map to TRBD2. Germline trimming cut 2 bases from V and 5 bases from J; bases unmatched to any gene: 3. The CDR3 sequence is 14 residues long. Germline CDR1 is SGHDT and CDR2 is YYEEEE. The DNA for the CDR3 is TGTGCCAGCAGCTTCGGACTAGCGCAAGATACGCAGTATTTT. It translates to CASSFGLAQDTQYF.

The chain has TRBV27 and TRBJ2-4; D perhaps matches TRBD2 (5 bases). Germline lookup yields CDR1 MNHEY and CDR2 SMNVEV (reference sequence). This CDR3 is built from 14 residues. Trimming left V 6 bases short and J 5 bases short, with 14 bases between. The CDR3 is CASSTSWGENIQYF. For the CDR3, the DNA is TGTGCCAGCAGCACAAGTTGGGGAGAAAACATTCAGTACTTC.

As DNA, the CDR3 is TGTGCCACCAGCCAATCCGCAGGGTCTGGAAACACCATATATTTT. Protein: CATSQSAGSGNTIYF. This sequence joins TRBV15 and TRBJ1-3; D may be TRBD1 (5 bases). From germline, CDR1 is LNHNV and CDR2 YYDKDF (reference sequence). This CDR3 is built from 15 residues. V lost 5 bases and J lost 1, with 12 bases in between.

The CDR3 DNA sequence: TGCGCCAGCAGAAATGGCACCGGGACAGAGAAAGAGACCCAGTACTTC. Translated, it gives CASRNGTGTEKETQYF. The V gene is TRBV10-1, the J gene TRBJ2-5; 7 bases map to TRBD1. The CDR3 totals 16 residues. The germline CDR1 and CDR2 sequences are WNHNN and SYGVQD (reference sequence). V lost 6 bases and J lost 3; bases outside the gene matches: 13.

J is TRBJ2-2 and V is TRBV6-6; D remains unclear. Deletions cut 2 bases from V and 3 bases from J, with 4 bases between. Germline-derived CDR1 and CDR2 are MNHNY and SVGAGI (reference sequence). CDR3 length: 13 residues. CDR3 nucleotide sequence: TGTGCCAGCAGTTACCCAGACACCGGGGAGCTGTTTTTT. Translation gives CASSYPDTGELFF.